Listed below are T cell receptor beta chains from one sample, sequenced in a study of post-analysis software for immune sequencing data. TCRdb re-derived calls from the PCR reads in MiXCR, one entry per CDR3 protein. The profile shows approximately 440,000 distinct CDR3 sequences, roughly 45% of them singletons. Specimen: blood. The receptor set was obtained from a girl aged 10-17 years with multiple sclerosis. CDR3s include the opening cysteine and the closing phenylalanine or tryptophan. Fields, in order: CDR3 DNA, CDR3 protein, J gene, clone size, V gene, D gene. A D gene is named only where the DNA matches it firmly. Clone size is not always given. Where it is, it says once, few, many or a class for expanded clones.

TGTGCCAGCAGAATACAGGGGGCGCGTGAGCAGTACTTC | CASRIQGAREQYF | TRBJ2-7 | . | TRBV6-2/TRBV6-3 | TRBD1
TGTGCCAGCAGTTTATCTAGCGGCCTCCTCCAAGAGACCCAGTACTTC | CASSLSSGLLQETQYF | TRBJ2-5 | . | TRBV27 | .
TGCGCCAGCAGCCAAGATGACCTTGGGGGACTAGTTCTTAGGAGCTCCTACGAGCAGTACTTC | CASSQDDLGGLVLRSSYEQYF | TRBJ2-7 | few | TRBV4-1 | TRBD2
TGCGCCAGCAGCTTGGGTGTTGCCTACGAGCAGTACTTC | CASSLGVAYEQYF | TRBJ2-7 | few | TRBV5-1 | .
TGCAGTGCTAGAAGACTAGCGGGAGTGGAGAGGGAGACCCAGTACTTC | CSARRLAGVERETQYF | TRBJ2-5 | few | TRBV20-1 | TRBD2
TGTGCCAGCAGTAGCGGACTAGCGGGAGGGCCATCAGATACGCAGTATTTT | CASSSGLAGGPSDTQYF | TRBJ2-3 | . | TRBV12-3/TRBV12-4 | TRBD2
TGTGCCAGCAGCATGATCCTCACGGATGAGCAGTACTTC | CASSMILTDEQYF | TRBJ2-7 | . | TRBV9 | .
TGTGCCAGCAGCTTAGCGGAGACAGGGGATGGTGGTGGCTACACCTTC | CASSLAETGDGGGYTF | TRBJ1-2 | few | TRBV7-9 | TRBD1
TGCGGCGTCGAGAAGACGAACACTGAAGCTTTCTTT | CGVEKTNTEAFF | TRBJ1-1 | . | TRBV29-1 | .
TGCGGCAGCAGCCAAGAGCCCCAAGACGACAGGAGTGGCTACACCTTC | CGSSQEPQDDRSGYTF | TRBJ1-2 | . | TRBV4-1 | .
TGCGCCAGCAGCTCCGGGACTAGCGGCTACGAGCAGTACTTC | CASSSGTSGYEQYF | TRBJ2-7 | many | TRBV7-9 | TRBD2
TGTGCCAGCAGCTCCCGGGCCGAGCAGTACTTC | CASSSRAEQYF | TRBJ2-7 | . | TRBV7-2 | .
. | CASSLLRAGELFF | TRBJ2-2 | . | TRBV27 | .
TGTGCCAGCAGTAGCCCCGGGACTAGCGGATCCTACGAGCAGTACTTC | CASSSPGTSGSYEQYF | TRBJ2-7 | few | TRBV28 | TRBD2
TGTGCCAGCATTTCTAGCGGGAGGGGGGGGGCCAACGTCCTGACTTTC | CASISSGRGGANVLTF | TRBJ2-6 | . | TRBV6-5 | TRBD2
TGTGCCAGCAGTTACGGGGAGGGCAGGGCGTCGAACACTGAAGCTTTCTTT | CASSYGEGRASNTEAFF | TRBJ1-1 | once | TRBV6-6 | .
TGCGCCAGCAGACGCGTTCGACAGGGGCTGAGCTACGAGCAGTACTTC | CASRRVRQGLSYEQYF | TRBJ2-7 | once | TRBV5-1 | TRBD1